A single sample is the source of the 25 T cell receptor beta chains below, sequenced in a study of cytomegalovirus exposure and HLA in healthy donors. 13 Jbeta primers and 60 Vbeta primers were used for the PCR. Some clones are missing from TCRdb's copy, which holds only in-frame ones; the method was immunoSEQ multiplex PCR. The sample carries around 170,000 clones, about 80% recorded once. Input material: PBMCs. The source is a man younger than 30 in good health and CMV-seronegative.

The rearrangement links TRBV7-6 to TRBJ2-3; 8 bases agree with TRBD2. Trimming at V came to 5 bases and at J to 4 bases, leaving 11 bases not matched to a gene. The germline V gene encodes CDR1 SGHVS and CDR2 FNYEAQ. The CDR3 spans 16 residues. The CDR3 loop is CASSIWTEREPDTQYF. CDR3 nucleotides: TGTGCCAGCAGCATCTGGACTGAGCGGGAGCCAGATACGCAGTATTTT.

This sequence joins TRBV7-6 and TRBJ2-7; TRBD2 matches 8 bases. This CDR3 has 15 residues. Per the germline V gene, CDR1 is SGHVS and CDR2 is FNYEAQ. V lost 5 bases and J lost 4; bases outside the gene matches: 10. The CDR3 reads CASSPAAGVIYEQYF. In nucleotides, the CDR3 is TGTGCCAGCAGCCCAGCAGCGGGAGTGATATACGAGCAGTACTTC.

The CDR3 bases are TGTGCCAGCAGCCCATGGTCAGGGGGCCTTAATGAAAAACTGTTTTTT. Amino acids: CASSPWSGGLNEKLFF. The V gene is TRBV7-9, the J gene TRBJ1-4, with TRBD1 identical over 8 bases. Germline CDR1 and CDR2: SEHNR and FQNEAQ (reference sequence). The CDR3 is 16 residues long. The V segment lost 5 bases and the J segment 4 bases; nucleotides outside the gene matches: 9.

This rearrangement joins TRBV4-3 to TRBJ2-2; 9 nucleotides line up with TRBD2. The CDR3 loop spans 17 amino acids. Germline assignment: CDR1 LGHNA and CDR2 YSLEER. With V trimmed by 1 base and J by 2 bases, 5 bases remained unmatched. The CDR3 spells CASSQGIAGVNTGELFF. The CDR3 bases are TGCGCCAGCAGCCAAGGTATAGCGGGGGTCAACACCGGGGAGCTGTTTTTT.

The chain links TRBV28 to TRBJ2-7; TRBD1 agrees at 10 bases. Germline V lookup: CDR1 MDHEN, CDR2 SYDVKM. The CDR3 consists of 15 residues. Losses at the gene ends were 0 bases for V and 5 bases for J; bases not matched to a gene: 4. This chain's CDR3 is CASSLWRQGANEQYF. The CDR3, as DNA: TGTGCCAGCAGTTTATGGCGACAGGGGGCTAACGAGCAGTACTTC.

The sample holds one count of this clone. CDR3 bases: TGTGCCACCAGCAGAGATGAGCAAGAGACCCAGTACTTC. Its protein product is CATSRDEQETQYF. The chain combines TRBV15 with TRBJ2-5; no clear D. From germline, CDR1 is LNHNV and CDR2 YYDKDF (reference sequence). The length of the CDR3 is 13 residues. V was shortened by 0 bases and J by 2 bases, with 4 bases between the two germline ends. Supplemented by reference TRBV15 and TRBJ2-5, the full variable domain reads DAMVIQNPRYQVTQFGKPVTLSCSQTLNHNVMYWYQQKSSQAPKLLFHYYDKDFNNEADTPDNFQSRRPNTSFCFLDIRSPGLGDTAMYLCATSRDEQETQYFGPGTRLLVL.

This rearrangement joins TRBV5-4 to TRBJ1-2; the match to TRBD1 covers 12 bases. The J segment lost 5 bases and the V segment lost 5 bases, leaving 10 bases of the junction unmatched. From germline, CDR1 is SGHNT and CDR2 YYREEE (reference sequence). CDR3 size: 16 residues. CDR3 protein: CASRRGDRGRVYGYTF. The CDR3 nucleotides read TGTGCCAGCAGACGTGGGGACAGGGGGCGTGTGTATGGCTACACCTTC.

With respect to this clone: This sample includes further DNA sequences coding for the same CDR3. V usage is TRBV7-9 and J usage is TRBJ1-2; no reliable D call. The CDR3 is 12 residues long. The germline CDR1 and CDR2 sequences are SEHNR and FQNEAQ (reference sequence). Trimming stripped 2 bases from V and 8 bases from J, with 9 bases between. The CDR3 reads CASSLRGSGYTF. The CDR3 DNA reads TGTGCCAGCAGCTTACGGGGATCCGGCTACACCTTC.

The chain links TRBV11-2 to TRBJ2-5; 9 nucleotides align to TRBD1. From germline, CDR1 is SGHAT and CDR2 FQNNGV. The CDR3 extends over 14 amino acids. V was clipped by 5 bases and J by 2 bases; unmatched bases: 3. CDR3 sequence: CASSRDRAQETQYF. DNA for the CDR3: TGTGCCAGCAGCCGGGACAGGGCACAAGAGACCCAGTACTTC.

The chain is built from TRBV20-1 and TRBJ1-2, with D possibly matching TRBD1 (5 bases). Looked up from germline, CDR1 is DFQATT and CDR2 is SNEGSKA (reference sequence). CDR3 length: 10 amino acids. The CDR3 region is CRVVGEAETF. The CDR3 coding sequence is TGCAGGGTAGTGGGGGAGGCGGAGACCTTC.

In this sample, this clone turned up a few times. The J gene is TRBJ2-5, the V gene TRBV11-2; perhaps TRBD1 as D (5 bases). Germline V gives CDR1 SGHAT, CDR2 FQNNGV. V dropped 5 bases and J dropped 5 bases, with 12 bases sitting between them. The CDR3 consists of 13 residues. CDR3 protein: CASSRGLRETQYF. The CDR3 DNA follows: TGTGCCAGCAGCAGGGGATTACGGGAGACCCAGTACTTC.

The chain recombines TRBV2 with TRBJ2-5, with 12 bases identical to TRBD2. Germline V gives CDR1 SNHLY, CDR2 FYNNEI. V trimming: 3 bases; J trimming: 5 bases; junction bases outside the gene matches: 16. This CDR3 region has 19 residues. Here the CDR3 DNA reads TGTGCCAGCAGTGACGGGGCTAGCGGGAGGGCGGGACGTTGGGAGACCCAGTACTTC. Amino acids: CASSDGASGRAGRWETQYF.

The chain combines TRBV30 with TRBJ1-1; D call uncertain. Germline lookup yields CDR1 GTSNPN and CDR2 SVGIG (reference sequence). Trimming took 1 base from V and 2 from J, leaving 11 bases between them. The CDR3 runs 14 residues. The CDR3 bases are TGTGCCTGGAGTGAGGAGCTACTTAACACTGAAGCTTTCTTT. The encoded protein is CAWSEELLNTEAFF. Looking up the rest from reference TRBV30 and TRBJ1-1 gives the full variable domain: SQTIHQWPATLVQPVGSPLSLECTVEGTSNPNLYWYRQAAGRGLQLLFYSVGIGQISSEVPQNLSASRPQDRQFILSSKKLLLSDSGFYLCAWSEELLNTEAFFGQGTRLTVV.

The DNA for the CDR3 is TGTGCCAGCAGTACAGATTCTCTAGCCAAAAACATTCAGTACTTC. This sequence encodes CASSTDSLAKNIQYF. This chain joins TRBV2 and TRBJ2-4; D is uncertain. Germline V gene data show CDR1 as SNHLY and CDR2 as FYNNEI. The germline V and J ends were trimmed by 5 bases and 0 bases, with 11 bases remaining between them. This CDR3 is 15 amino acids long. Supplemented by reference TRBV2 and TRBJ2-4, the full variable domain reads EPEVTQTPSHQVTQMGQEVILRCVPISNHLYFYWYRQILGQKVEFLVSFYNNEISEKSEIFDDQFSVERPDGSNFTLKIRSTKLEDSAMYFCASSTDSLAKNIQYFGAGTRLSVL.

The chain is built from TRBV10-3 and TRBJ2-3; 8 nucleotides agree with TRBD1. The CDR3 runs to 20 residues. Germline CDR1 ENHRY, CDR2 SYGVKD. V gave up 4 bases and J gave up 2 bases; unmatched junction bases: 20. The CDR3 is CAISVPRVNARGQVTDTQYF. The CDR3 DNA sequence: TGTGCCATCAGTGTCCCGAGGGTCAATGCCAGGGGGCAAGTCACAGATACGCAGTATTTT.

V gene TRBV30 combines with J gene TRBJ1-5; D gene unclear. Per germline, CDR1 GTSNPN and CDR2 SVGIG (reference sequence). The CDR3 contains 15 residues. Trimming removed 5 bases at V and 1 base at J, with 15 bases between. Written as DNA, the CDR3 is TGTGCCTGGGATGAGGGCACGGTCAGCAATCAGCCCCAGCATTTT. It is translated as CAWDEGTVSNQPQHF.

The gene calls are TRBV2 and TRBJ2-2; 9 bases line up with TRBD2. V was pared by 2 bases and J by 3 bases, with 19 bases of the junction left unmatched. The CDR3 length is 21 residues. The V gene's germline CDR1 is SNHLY and CDR2 FYNNEI. CDR3 nucleotides: TGTGCCAGCAGTGAACCCTTCGAGGGGCTAGCGGGGCCCCGGGACACCGGGGAGCTGTTTTTT. Residues: CASSEPFEGLAGPRDTGELFF.

The chain couples TRBV4-3 to TRBJ2-7; TRBD2 is a possible D gene (6 bases). The V end lost 0 bases, the J end lost 3 bases, and 15 bases lay between the germline ends. Looked up from germline, CDR1 is LGHNA and CDR2 is YSLEER. CDR3 length: 16 amino acids. The CDR3 region has the DNA TGCGCCAGCAGCCAAGATTTCGGGGGTGAGGACTACGAGCAGTACTTC. Translation gives CASSQDFGGEDYEQYF.

This clone showed up just once. The chain joins TRBV4-1 to TRBJ2-1; TRBD1 is a possible D gene (6 bases). Germline assignment: CDR1 MGHRA and CDR2 YSYEKL. The CDR3 is 14 amino acids. V lost 5 bases and J lost 4, with 12 bases in between. CDR3 region: CASSRSRGYNEQFF. The CDR3 DNA is TGCGCCAGCAGCAGGAGCAGGGGATACAATGAGCAGTTCTTC.

V gene TRBV7-9 combines with J gene TRBJ2-7; 7 nucleotides line up with TRBD1. The V and J ends lost 5 bases and 6 bases, in that order; junction bases with no gene match: 13. The CDR3 is made up of 15 amino acids. Looked up from germline, CDR1 is SEHNR and CDR2 is FQNEAQ (reference sequence). The DNA for the CDR3 is TGTGCCAGCAGCATACAGACAGGGATCTCCCTCGAGCAGTACTTC. It yields the protein CASSIQTGISLEQYF.

V usage is TRBV6-5 and J usage is TRBJ2-7, with 8 bases identical to TRBD1. Trimming at V came to 5 bases and at J to 1 base, leaving 7 bases not matched to a gene. In germline, CDR1 is MNHEY, CDR2 SVGAGI. The CDR3 loop spans 15 amino acids. CDR3 loop: CASSLTGTGSYEQYF. The CDR3 DNA sequence: TGTGCCAGCAGTCTCACCGGGACAGGTTCCTACGAGCAGTACTTC.

The chain recombines TRBV30 with TRBJ1-1, with 7 bases that match TRBD1. Germline V gene sequence: CDR1 GTSNPN, CDR2 SVGIG (reference sequence). The CDR3 is 17 residues long. The V gene end was trimmed by 3 bases and the J gene end by 3 bases; junction bases not matched to a gene: 16. In DNA, the CDR3 is TGTGCCTGGAGCGACCACAGGGGACCAAAGCCGTACACTGAAGCTTTCTTT. This codes for CAWSDHRGPKPYTEAFF.

This clone appeared a single time. This chain joins TRBV7-2 and TRBJ1-4; D may be TRBD1 (6 bases). V was pared by 1 base and J by 1 base, with 16 bases between. The length of the CDR3 is 18 residues. Germline-derived CDR1 and CDR2 are SGHTA and FQGNSA. The CDR3 region is CASSLVRSGGRTNEKLFF. In DNA, the CDR3 is TGTGCCAGCAGCTTAGTGAGGTCGGGGGGCAGAACTAATGAAAAACTGTTTTTT.

The chain carries TRBV4-3 and TRBJ1-1; D is undetermined. Germline loops: CDR1 LGHNA, CDR2 YSLEER. This CDR3 contains 15 residues. V dropped 2 bases and J dropped 0 bases, with 10 bases sitting between them. The CDR3 loop reads CASSQLREVNTEAFF. CDR3 nucleotide sequence: TGCGCCAGCAGCCAACTTCGAGAAGTGAACACTGAAGCTTTCTTT.

The chain is built from TRBV27 and TRBJ1-2; 7 positions match TRBD1. Losses at the gene ends were 3 bases for V and 4 bases for J; bases not matched to a gene: 8. Germline V CDR1 and CDR2: MNHEY, SMNVEV (reference sequence). The CDR3 totals 15 residues. For the CDR3, the DNA is TGTGCCAGCAGTTTTTGGGGACAGCAACCCTATGGCTACACCTTC. This translates into CASSFWGQQPYGYTF.